This T cell receptor (beta chain) was observed in a study of T cells in Graves' hyperthyroidism and ophthalmopathy (dated by TCRdb to 2018 to 2020). Regarding the study in general: Peripheral blood samples were taken at initial diagnosis, before any treatment was given. TCR V-J signatures able to tell the groups apart were searched for in a discovery cohort of more than 90 patients, of whom roughly 42 had Graves' ophthalmopathy and about 60 had stable Graves' hyperthyroidism. Prospective prediction of ophthalmopathy was tested in an independent validation cohort consisting of 18 hyperthyroidism patients and approximately 16 patients who later progressed to ophthalmopathy. For training and testing, the 100 or so patients in the discovery cohort were randomly divided in a 7:3 ratio. Thyroid tissue and blood T-cell repertoires from about six Graves' hyperthyroidism patients were also compared in the study. After blood sampling, hyperthyroidism patients were treated with methimazole at a starting dose of 30 mg daily, and ophthalmopathy patients were treated with high-dose intravenous methylprednisolone. According to the paper, TCR Vbeta CDR3 sequencing was carried out on approximately 140 peripheral blood samples, which came from over 40 ophthalmopathy, 80 or so hyperthyroidism and roughly 17 progressor patients.

This clonotype was detected ten times or more. Its antigen remains undetermined. No base quality information exists; no much larger clone differs at one position. The germline V gene (reference sequence) supplies CDR1 DFQATT and CDR2 SNEGSKA. The CDR3 goes from the cysteine to the phenylalanine over 19 residues. Only the CDR3 region is kept as DNA, spanning 57 bases read in frame from base 1. A distance of 26 bases separates the germline ends of V and J, which lose 5 bases and 0 bases respectively. TCR beta CDR3 regions were amplified from RNA transcripts. The TCR CDR3 was subjected to a first round of RT-PCR using the HTBI primer set and the Qiagen OneStep RT-PCR kit. Libraries were constructed in a second round of multiplex PCR, after which size selection and purification were performed. Sequencing of the libraries was done on an Illumina HiSeq2000 using paired-end 100 bp reads. In the source study's methods: SOAPnuke was used to process the raw data, removing reads that contained adapters or uncalled bases, had a mean Phred below 15, or lacked an exact match to the constant primer or identifier. High-quality paired reads were merged using COPE v1.2.5, and each unique nucleotide sequence was defined as a clonotype. MiTCR v1.1 was used to align clonotypes to the IMGT TRBV, TRBD and TRBJ reference segments. The analysis included only V-J combinations with a frequency above 0.0001, which together covered around 99% of the repertoires. A TCS score was defined as the ratio between F50 (clonal expansion) and ExV (chaos), using BLOSUM62-based TCRdist between CDR3 peptides within each V-J. Welch's t-statistics and random forest reduced approximately 520 V-J features to 13, which were used in a naive Bayes classifier (R e1071). TCRdb reprocessed the public reads (quality trimming at Q25 with fastp, clone calling with MiXCR) and kept in-frame beta chains. Records with the same CDR3 protein are collapsed into one entry carrying the most frequent genes and DNA. TCRdb, rather than the study authors, made the V and J calls. This sample holds 500,000 to 750,000 distinct CDR3 sequences; approximately 14% were observed only once. The ten largest clones represent around 7% of the sample.

Moderately to severely active disease, a Clinical Activity Score of at least 3, a NOSPECS grade of at least 4, and a duration under 3 months were present in ophthalmopathy patients. Patients with uncontrolled infections, other autoimmune diseases, pregnancy or lactation were excluded. Clinical symptoms, serum thyroxine and TRAb, thyroid ultrasound, and orbital computed tomography formed the basis for the diagnoses. PBMCs were separated from roughly 10 ml of fresh peripheral blood using Ficoll-Paque density gradient centrifugation. Total RNA was extracted using Trizol reagent, and RNA quality was assessed on an Agilent 2100 Bioanalyzer. The full study reports these points: Most expanded thyroid clonotypes (frequency above 0.001) were also detected in blood, suggesting blood repertoires may reflect thyroid immune responses. No statistical method was used to set the sample size in advance, and investigators knew the group allocation. In validation, the model predicted progression to ophthalmopathy with about 71% sensitivity and roughly 75% specificity, a median of about 6.7 months before onset. A model built on a 13 V-J signature distinguished ophthalmopathy from stable hyperthyroidism, reaching 85% to 90% sensitivity and approximately 81% specificity in cross-validation and 80%/75% in testing.

The rearrangement combines TRBV20-1 with TRBJ2-4, with a weak D call of TRBD2 (7 bases match). The sequenced material came from blood. This clonotype was sampled from a woman younger than 30 with Graves' ophthalmopathy. CDR3 reads: CSAPHNGSGGGVAKNIQYF. The nucleotide sequence is given as TGCAGTGCTCCTCACAACGGGAGCGGAGGGGGGGTAGCCAAAAACATTCAGTACTTC.